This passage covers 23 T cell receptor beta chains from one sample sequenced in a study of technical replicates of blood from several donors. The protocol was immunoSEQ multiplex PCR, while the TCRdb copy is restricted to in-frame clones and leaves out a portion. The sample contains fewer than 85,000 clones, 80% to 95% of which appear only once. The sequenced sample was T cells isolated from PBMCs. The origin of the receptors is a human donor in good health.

The CDR3 region is CASSPRQGYEQYF. The CDR3 region has the DNA TGTGCCAGCAGCCCCCGACAGGGATACGAGCAGTACTTC. The chain has TRBV7-9 and TRBJ2-7; TRBD1 agrees at 7 bases. CDR1 is SEHNR, CDR2 FQNEAQ, per germline (reference sequence). The CDR3 is made up of 13 amino acids. The V and J ends lost 5 bases and 4 bases, in that order; junction bases with no gene match: 5.

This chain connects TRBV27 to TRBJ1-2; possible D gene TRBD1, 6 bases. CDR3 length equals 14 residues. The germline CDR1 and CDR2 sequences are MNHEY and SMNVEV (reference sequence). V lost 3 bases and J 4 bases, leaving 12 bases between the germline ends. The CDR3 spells CASSFGGPVYGYTF. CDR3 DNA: TGTGCCAGCAGTTTCGGGGGGCCCGTCTATGGCTACACCTTC.

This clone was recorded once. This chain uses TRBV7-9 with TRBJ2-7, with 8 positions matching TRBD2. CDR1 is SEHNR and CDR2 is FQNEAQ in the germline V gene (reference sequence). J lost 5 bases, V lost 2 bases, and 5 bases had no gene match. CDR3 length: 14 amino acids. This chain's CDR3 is CASSLKGLENEQYF. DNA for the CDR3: TGTGCCAGCAGCTTAAAGGGACTAGAAAACGAGCAGTACTTC.

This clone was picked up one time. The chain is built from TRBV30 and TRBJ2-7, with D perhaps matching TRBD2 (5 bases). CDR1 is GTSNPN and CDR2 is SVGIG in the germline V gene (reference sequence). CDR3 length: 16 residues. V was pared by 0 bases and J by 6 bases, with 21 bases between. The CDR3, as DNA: TGTGCCTGGAGTGTACTATCCTCCCTGAGGGATCGCGAGCAGTACTTC. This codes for CAWSVLSSLRDREQYF.

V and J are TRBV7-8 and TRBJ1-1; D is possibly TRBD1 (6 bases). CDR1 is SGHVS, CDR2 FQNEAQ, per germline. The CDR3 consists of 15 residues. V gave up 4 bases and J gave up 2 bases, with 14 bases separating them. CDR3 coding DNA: TGTGCCAGCAGCTCCAGGGGTACGGGCAACACTGAAGCTTTCTTT. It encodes CASSSRGTGNTEAFF.

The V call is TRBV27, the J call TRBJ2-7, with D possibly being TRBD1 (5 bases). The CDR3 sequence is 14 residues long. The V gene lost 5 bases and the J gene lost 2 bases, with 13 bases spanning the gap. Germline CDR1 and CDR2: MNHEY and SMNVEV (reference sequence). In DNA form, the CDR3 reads TGTGCCAGCAGTCCCCGTAGACAGCCCTACGAGCAGTACTTC. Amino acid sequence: CASSPRRQPYEQYF.

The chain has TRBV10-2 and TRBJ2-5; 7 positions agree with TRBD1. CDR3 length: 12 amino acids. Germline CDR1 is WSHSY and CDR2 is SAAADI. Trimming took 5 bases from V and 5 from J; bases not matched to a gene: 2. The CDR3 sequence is CASSIQGETQYF. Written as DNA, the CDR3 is TGCGCCAGCAGTATACAGGGGGAGACCCAGTACTTC.

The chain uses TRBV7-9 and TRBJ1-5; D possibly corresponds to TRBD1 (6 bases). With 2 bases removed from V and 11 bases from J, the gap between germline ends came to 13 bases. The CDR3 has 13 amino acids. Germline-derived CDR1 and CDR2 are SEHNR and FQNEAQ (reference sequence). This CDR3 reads CASSLKARDTQHF. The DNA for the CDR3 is TGTGCCAGCAGCTTAAAAGCTCGGGACACCCAGCATTTT.

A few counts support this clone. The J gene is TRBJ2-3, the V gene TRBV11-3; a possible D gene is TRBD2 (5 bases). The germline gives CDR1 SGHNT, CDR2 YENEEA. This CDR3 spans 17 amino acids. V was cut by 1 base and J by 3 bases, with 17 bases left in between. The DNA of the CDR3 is TGTGCCAGCAGCTTAGGTTGGGCCCGGGATGGGACAGATACGCAGTATTTT. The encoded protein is CASSLGWARDGTDTQYF.

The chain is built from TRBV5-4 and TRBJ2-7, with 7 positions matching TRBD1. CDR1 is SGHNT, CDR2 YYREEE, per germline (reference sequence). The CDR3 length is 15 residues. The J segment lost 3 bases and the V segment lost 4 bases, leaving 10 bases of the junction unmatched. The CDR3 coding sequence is TGTGCCAGCAGCGACAACAGGGGTACAGTCTACGAGCAGTACTTC. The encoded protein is CASSDNRGTVYEQYF.

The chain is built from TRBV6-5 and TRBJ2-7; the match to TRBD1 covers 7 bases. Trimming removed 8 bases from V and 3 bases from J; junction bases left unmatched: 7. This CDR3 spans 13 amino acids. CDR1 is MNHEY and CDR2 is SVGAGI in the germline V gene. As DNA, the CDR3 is TGTGCCAGCGGCCGGGACAGAGACTACGAGCAGTACTTC. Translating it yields CASGRDRDYEQYF.

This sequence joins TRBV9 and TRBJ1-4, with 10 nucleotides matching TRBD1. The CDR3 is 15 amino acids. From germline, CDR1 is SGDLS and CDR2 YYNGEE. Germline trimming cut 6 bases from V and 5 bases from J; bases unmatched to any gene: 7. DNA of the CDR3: TGTGCCAGCACCCGACAGGGGGCTTTGAATGAAAAACTGTTTTTT. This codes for CASTRQGALNEKLFF.

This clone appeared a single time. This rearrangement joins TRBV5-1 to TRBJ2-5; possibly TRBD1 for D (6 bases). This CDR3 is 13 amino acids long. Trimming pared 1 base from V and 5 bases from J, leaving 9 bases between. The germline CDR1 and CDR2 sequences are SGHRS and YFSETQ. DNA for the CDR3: TGCGCCAGCAGCTTGAGCAGGGGCGAGACCCAGTACTTC. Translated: CASSLSRGETQYF.

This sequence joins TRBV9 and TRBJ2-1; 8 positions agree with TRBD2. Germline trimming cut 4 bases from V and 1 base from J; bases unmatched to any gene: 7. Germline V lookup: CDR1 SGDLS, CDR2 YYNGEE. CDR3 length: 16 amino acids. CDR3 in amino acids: CASSPFTSGSYNEQFF. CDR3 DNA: TGTGCCAGCAGCCCCTTTACTAGCGGATCCTACAATGAGCAGTTCTTC.

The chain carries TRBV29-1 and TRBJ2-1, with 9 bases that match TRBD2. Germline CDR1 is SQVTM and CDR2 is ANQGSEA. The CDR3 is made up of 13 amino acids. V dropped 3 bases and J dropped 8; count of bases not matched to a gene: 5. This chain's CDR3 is CSVDGTSQYEQFF. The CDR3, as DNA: TGCAGCGTTGACGGGACTAGCCAGTATGAGCAGTTCTTC.

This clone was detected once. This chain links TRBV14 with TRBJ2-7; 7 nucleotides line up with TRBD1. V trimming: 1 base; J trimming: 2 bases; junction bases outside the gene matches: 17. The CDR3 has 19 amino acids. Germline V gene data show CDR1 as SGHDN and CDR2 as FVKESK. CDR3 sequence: CASSQGVNFEQGTTYEQYF. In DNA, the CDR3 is TGTGCCAGCAGCCAAGGGGTCAACTTCGAACAGGGGACGACCTACGAGCAGTACTTC.

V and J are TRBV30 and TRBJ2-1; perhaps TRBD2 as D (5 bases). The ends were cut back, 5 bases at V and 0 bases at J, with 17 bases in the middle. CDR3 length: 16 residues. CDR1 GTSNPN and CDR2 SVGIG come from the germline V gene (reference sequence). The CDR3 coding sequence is TGTGCCTGGGGAAAGGGAGCAGGATTCTCCTACAATGAGCAGTTCTTC. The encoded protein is CAWGKGAGFSYNEQFF. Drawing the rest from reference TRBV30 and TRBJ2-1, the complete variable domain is SQTIHQWPATLVQPVGSPLSLECTVEGTSNPNLYWYRQAAGRGLQLLFYSVGIGQISSEVPQNLSASRPQDRQFILSSKKLLLSDSGFYLCAWGKGAGFSYNEQFFGPGTRLTVL.

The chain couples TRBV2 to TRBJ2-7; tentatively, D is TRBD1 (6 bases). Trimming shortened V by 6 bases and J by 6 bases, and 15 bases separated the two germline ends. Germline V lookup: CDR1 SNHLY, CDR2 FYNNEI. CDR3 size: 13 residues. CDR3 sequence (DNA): TGTGCCAGCAGGCAGGGGAAAGTACTCGAGCAGTACTTC. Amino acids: CASRQGKVLEQYF.

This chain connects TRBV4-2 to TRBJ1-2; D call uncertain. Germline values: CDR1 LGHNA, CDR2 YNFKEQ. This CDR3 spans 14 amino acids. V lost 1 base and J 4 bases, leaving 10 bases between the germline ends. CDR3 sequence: CASSQGIRVYGYTF. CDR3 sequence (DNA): TGTGCCAGCAGCCAAGGGATCCGGGTCTATGGCTACACCTTC.

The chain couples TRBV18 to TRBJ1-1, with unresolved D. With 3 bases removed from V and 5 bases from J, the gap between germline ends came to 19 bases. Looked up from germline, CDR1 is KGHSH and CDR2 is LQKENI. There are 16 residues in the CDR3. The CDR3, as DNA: TGTGCCAGCTCACCTAGAGATAAGGGTCGAGGGACTGAAGCTTTCTTT. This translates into CASSPRDKGRGTEAFF.

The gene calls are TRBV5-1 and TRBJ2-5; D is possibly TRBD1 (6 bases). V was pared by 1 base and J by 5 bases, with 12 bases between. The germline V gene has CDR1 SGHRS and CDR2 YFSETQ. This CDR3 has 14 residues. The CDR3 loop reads CASSLQQGGETQYF. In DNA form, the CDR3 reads TGCGCCAGCAGCTTGCAACAGGGTGGGGAGACCCAGTACTTC.

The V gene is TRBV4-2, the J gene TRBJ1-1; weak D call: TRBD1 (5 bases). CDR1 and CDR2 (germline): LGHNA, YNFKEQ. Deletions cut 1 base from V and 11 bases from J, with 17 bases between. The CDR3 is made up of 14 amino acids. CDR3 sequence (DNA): TGTGCCAGCAGCCAAGGACAGACCCCGCCGGTGGCTTTCTTT. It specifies CASSQGQTPPVAFF.

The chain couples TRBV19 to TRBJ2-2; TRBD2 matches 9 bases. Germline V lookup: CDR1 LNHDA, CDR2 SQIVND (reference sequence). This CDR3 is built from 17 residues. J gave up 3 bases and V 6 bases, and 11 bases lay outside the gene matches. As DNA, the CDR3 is TGTGCCAGTAGCCAACCGGGACTAGCTTCGTACACCGGGGAGCTGTTTTTT. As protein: CASSQPGLASYTGELFF.